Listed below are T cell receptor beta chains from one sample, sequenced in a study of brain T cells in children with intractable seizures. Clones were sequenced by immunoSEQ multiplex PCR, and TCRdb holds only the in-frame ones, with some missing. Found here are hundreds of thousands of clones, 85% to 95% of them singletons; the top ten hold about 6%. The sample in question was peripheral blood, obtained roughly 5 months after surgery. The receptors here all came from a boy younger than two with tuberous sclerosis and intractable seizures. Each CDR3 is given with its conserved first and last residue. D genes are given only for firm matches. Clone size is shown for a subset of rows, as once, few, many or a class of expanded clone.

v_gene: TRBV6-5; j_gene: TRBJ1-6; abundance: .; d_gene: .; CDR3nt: TGTGCCAGCAGTTACTCGGGACTGGGCGATTCACCCCTCCACTTT; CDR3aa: CASSYSGLGDSPLHF
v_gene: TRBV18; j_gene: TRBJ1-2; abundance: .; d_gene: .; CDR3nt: TGTGCCAGCTCACCGGGGCCCTCAGCTAACTATGGCTACACCTTC; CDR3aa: CASSPGPSANYGYTF
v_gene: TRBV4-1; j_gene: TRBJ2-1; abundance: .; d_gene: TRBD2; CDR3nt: TGCGCCAGCAGCCAATACCGACTAGCGGGAGGGGATGAGCAGTTCTTC; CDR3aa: CASSQYRLAGGDEQFF
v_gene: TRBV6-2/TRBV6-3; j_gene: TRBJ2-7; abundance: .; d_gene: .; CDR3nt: TGTGCCAGCAGTTATAACCCAGGGCCCTACGAGCAGTACTTC; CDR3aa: CASSYNPGPYEQYF
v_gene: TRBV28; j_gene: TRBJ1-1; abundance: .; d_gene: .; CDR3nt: TGTGCCAGCAGTTTGGTTCTCTTCACTGAAGCTTTCTTT; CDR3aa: CASSLVLFTEAFF
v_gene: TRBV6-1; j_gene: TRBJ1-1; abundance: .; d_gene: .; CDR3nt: TGTGCCAGCAGTGAACGCAGGGTGAGCACTGAAGCTTTCTTT; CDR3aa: CASSERRVSTEAFF
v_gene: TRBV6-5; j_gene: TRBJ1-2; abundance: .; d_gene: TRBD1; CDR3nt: TGTGCCAGCGGGACAGGGAGGGATGGCTACACCTTC; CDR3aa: CASGTGRDGYTF
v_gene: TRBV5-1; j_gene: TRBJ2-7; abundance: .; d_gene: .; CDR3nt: TGCGCCAGCAGCTTGGTACCGAGGGAGAAGGGGTACGAGCAGTACTTC; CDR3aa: CASSLVPREKGYEQYF
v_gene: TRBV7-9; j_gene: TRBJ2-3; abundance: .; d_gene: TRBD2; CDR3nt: TGTGCCAGCAGCTCGCCCATAGCGGGGGGGCCGGCAGATACGCAGTATTTT; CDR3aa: CASSSPIAGGPADTQYF
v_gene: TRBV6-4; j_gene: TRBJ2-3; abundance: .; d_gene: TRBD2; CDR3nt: TGTGCCAGCAGTGACGGGGATAGCGGGGACCTCACAGATACGCAGTATTTT; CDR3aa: CASSDGDSGDLTDTQYF
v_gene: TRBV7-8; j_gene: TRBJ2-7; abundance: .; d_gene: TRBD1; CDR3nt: TGTGCCAGCAGCTTAGGGACAGGGAACTACGAGCAGTACTTC; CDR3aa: CASSLGTGNYEQYF
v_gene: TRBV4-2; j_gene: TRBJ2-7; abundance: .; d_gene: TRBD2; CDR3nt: TGTGCCAGCAGCCAAGATTTAGCGGGGAGCTCCTACGAGCAGTACTTC; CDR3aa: CASSQDLAGSSYEQYF
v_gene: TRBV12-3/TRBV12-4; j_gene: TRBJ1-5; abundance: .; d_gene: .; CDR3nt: TGTGCCAGCAGTTTATTCTCTCGTCAGCCCCAGCATTTT; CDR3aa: CASSLFSRQPQHF
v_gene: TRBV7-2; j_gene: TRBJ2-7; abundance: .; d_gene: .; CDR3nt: TGTGCCAGCAGCTTCGGGGAGACCTACGAGCAGTACTTC; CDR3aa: CASSFGETYEQYF
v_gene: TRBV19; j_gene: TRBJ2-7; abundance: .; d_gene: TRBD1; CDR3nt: TGTGCCAGTAGTATTGGGACAGGAGAAACCTACGAGCAGTACTTC; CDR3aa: CASSIGTGETYEQYF
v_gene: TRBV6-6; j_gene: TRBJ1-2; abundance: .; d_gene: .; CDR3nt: TGTGCCAGCAGTCTATTACCTACGGATACTATGGGCTACACCTTC; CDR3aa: CASSLLPTDTMGYTF
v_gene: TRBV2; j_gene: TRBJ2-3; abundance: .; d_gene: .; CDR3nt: TGTGCCAGCAGTCCGAGGGATACGCAGTATTTT; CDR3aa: CASSPRDTQYF
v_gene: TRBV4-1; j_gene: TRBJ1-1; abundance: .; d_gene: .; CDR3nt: TGCGCCAGCAGCCAAGTTACAGCCCCCTGGGATGTACAGAACACTGAAGCTTTCTTT; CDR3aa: CASSQVTAPWDVQNTEAFF
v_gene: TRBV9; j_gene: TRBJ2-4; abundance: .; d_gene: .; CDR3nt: TGTGCCAGCAGCGTAGATGGTTTAGACATTCAGTACTTC; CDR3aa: CASSVDGLDIQYF
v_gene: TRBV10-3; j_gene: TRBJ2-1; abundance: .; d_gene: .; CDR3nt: TGTGCCATCATGGGGGGAGAGGGTTTCAATGAGCAGTTCTTC; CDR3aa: CAIMGGEGFNEQFF
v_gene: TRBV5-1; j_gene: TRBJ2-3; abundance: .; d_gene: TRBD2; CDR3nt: TGCGCCAGCAGCTTGGGGACTAGCGGGATCACAGATACGCAGTATTTT; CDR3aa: CASSLGTSGITDTQYF
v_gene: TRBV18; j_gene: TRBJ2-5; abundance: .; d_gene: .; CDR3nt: TGTGCCAGCTCACCAATGGCTAGCAGGGAGACCCAGTACTTC; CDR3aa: CASSPMASRETQYF
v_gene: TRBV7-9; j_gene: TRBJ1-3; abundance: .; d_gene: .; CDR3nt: TGTGCCAGCAGCCCCCTGGGGAGGGACTCTGGAAACACCATATATTTT; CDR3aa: CASSPLGRDSGNTIYF
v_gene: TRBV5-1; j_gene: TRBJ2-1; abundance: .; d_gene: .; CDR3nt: TGCGCCAGCAGCCAGCCCGGGAGTGTACTTCACAATGAGCAGTTCTTC; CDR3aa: CASSQPGSVLHNEQFF
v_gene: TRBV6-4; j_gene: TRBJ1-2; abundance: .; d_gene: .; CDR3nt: TGTGACCGGGGGCCCTGCTATGGCTACACCTTC; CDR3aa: CDRGPCYGYTF
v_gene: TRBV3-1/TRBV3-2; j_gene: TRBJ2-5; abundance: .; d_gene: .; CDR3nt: TGTGCCAGCAGCCAAGGGGGCAGGACCCGCCAGTACTTC; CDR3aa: CASSQGGRTRQYF
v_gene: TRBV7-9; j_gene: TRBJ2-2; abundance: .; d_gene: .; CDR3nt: TGTGCCAGCAGCTGGACCGTTCCCGGGGAGCTGTTTTTT; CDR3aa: CASSWTVPGELFF
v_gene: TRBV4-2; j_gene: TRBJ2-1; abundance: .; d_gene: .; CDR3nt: TGTGCCAGCAGCCGCTATTCCGTCCGGGGCTACAATGAGCAGTTCTTC; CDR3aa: CASSRYSVRGYNEQFF
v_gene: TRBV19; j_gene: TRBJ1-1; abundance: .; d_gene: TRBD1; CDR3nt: TGTGCCAGTAGGCGGACAGGGCCTGAAGCTTTCTTT; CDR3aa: CASRRTGPEAFF
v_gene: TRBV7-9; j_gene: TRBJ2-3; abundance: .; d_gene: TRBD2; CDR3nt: TGTGCCAGCAGCCCGGGACTAGCGGGAGTAGATACGCAGTATTTT; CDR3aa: CASSPGLAGVDTQYF
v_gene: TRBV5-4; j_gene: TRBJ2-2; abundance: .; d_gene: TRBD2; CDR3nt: TGTGCCAGCAGCCCGGCCCAGCGGGGGGATACCGGGGAGCTGTTTTTT; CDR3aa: CASSPAQRGDTGELFF
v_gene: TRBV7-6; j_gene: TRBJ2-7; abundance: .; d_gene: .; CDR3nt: TGTGCCAGCAGCTTGGCCGGGACGGCGGAGCAGTACTTC; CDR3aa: CASSLAGTAEQYF
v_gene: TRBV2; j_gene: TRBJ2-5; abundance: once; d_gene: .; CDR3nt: TGTGCCAGCACTACCTTTGTCCGGGAGACCCAGTACTTC; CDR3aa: CASTTFVRETQYF
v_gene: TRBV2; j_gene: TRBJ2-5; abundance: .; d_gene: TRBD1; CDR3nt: TGTGCCAGCAGTCCCGACAGGGCCCAAGAGACCCAGTACTTC; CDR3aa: CASSPDRAQETQYF
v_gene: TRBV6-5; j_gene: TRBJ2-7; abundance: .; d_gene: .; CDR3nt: TGTGCCAGCAGCCACATGGCAGCGCCCTACGAGCAGTACTTC; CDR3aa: CASSHMAAPYEQYF
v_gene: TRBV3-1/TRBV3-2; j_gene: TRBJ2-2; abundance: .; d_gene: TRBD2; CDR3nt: TGTGCCAGCAGCTATAGCGGGGCCACCGGGGAGCTGTTTTTT; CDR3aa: CASSYSGATGELFF